The present entry profiles one T cell receptor (beta chain) with its context. These data belong to a study of cytomegalovirus exposure and HLA in healthy donors. CDR3 size: 13 residues. Germline assignment: CDR1 GTSNPN and CDR2 SVGIG (reference sequence). V was clipped by 1 base and J by 6 bases; unmatched bases: 2. PCR was performed using 60 Vbeta and 13 Jbeta primers. The table came from immunoSEQ multiplex PCR; TCRdb's copy has only in-frame clones and leaves some out. The data contain 100,000 to 150,000 clones, over 65% of them singletons. The clonotype was recovered from a man aged 30-40 years in good health and CMV-seronegative. Sequencing was carried out using PBMCs. The chain joins TRBV30 to TRBJ1-3; 8 bases match TRBD1. The CDR3 is CAWSGTGKNTIYF. DNA of the CDR3: TGTGCCTGGAGTGGGACAGGGAAAAACACCATATATTTT.